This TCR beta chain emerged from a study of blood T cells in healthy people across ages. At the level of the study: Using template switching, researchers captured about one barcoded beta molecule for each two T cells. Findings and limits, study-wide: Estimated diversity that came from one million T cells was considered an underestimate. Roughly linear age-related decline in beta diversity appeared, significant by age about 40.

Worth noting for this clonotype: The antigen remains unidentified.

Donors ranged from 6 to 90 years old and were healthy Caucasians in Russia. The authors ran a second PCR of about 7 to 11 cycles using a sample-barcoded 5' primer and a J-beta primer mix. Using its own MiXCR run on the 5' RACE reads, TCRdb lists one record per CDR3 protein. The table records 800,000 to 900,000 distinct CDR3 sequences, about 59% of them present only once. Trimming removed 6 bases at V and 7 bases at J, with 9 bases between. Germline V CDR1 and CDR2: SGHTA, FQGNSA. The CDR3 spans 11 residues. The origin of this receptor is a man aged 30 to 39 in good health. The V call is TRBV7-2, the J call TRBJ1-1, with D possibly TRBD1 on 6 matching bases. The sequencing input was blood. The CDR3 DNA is TGTGCCAGCAGGCTGGACAGTGAAGCTTTCTTT. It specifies CASRLDSEAFF.